Shown below are 25 T cell receptor beta chains from a single sample sequenced in a study of CD8+ T cells in alopecia areata. Described treatment: oral pan-JAK inhibitor, 5-10 mg twice daily. Once RNA had been extracted, it was reverse transcribed into cDNA to act as the sequencing template. This table comes from immunoSEQ multiplex PCR, and its TCRdb copy is limited to in-frame clones, with some not included. Of roughly 190,000 clones listed, around 56% are singletons. This sample comprised CD4+ T cells sorted from blood, obtained at week 4, from a patient treated with tofacitinib. The receptors were gathered from a human donor with alopecia areata.

This clone occurred a few times. The chain combines TRBV30 with TRBJ1-4; D ambiguous. Trimming cost V 1 base and J 0 bases, with 9 bases left between them. CDR1 is GTSNPN and CDR2 is SVGIG in the germline V gene (reference sequence). This CDR3 contains 15 residues. The CDR3 nucleotides read TGTGCCTGGAGTGGAGCTAGAGCAACTAATGAAAAACTGTTTTTT. Its translation: CAWSGARATNEKLFF.

The V and J genes are TRBV29-1 and TRBJ2-5; D is unresolved. The CDR3 runs to 10 residues. The V gene's germline CDR1 is SQVTM and CDR2 ANQGSEA. Deletions cut 8 bases from V and 5 bases from J, with 9 bases between. CDR3 nucleotides: TGCAGCACAGAGGAGGAGACCCAGTACTTC. This encodes CSTEEETQYF.

The rearrangement joins TRBV9 to TRBJ2-1, with D possibly being TRBD1 (6 bases). The length of the CDR3 is 16 residues. Trimming cost V 0 bases and J 7 bases, with 17 bases left between them. Per germline, CDR1 SGDLS and CDR2 YYNGEE. CDR3 nucleotide sequence: TGTGCCAGCAGCGTAGGCCTGCGACAGGTAGGGAATGAGCAGTTCTTC. Encoded protein: CASSVGLRQVGNEQFF.

The V gene is TRBV6-5, the J gene TRBJ2-1; D may match TRBD1 or TRBD2 (6 bases each). V lost 7 bases and J lost 6, with 16 bases in between. CDR1 and CDR2 from the germline V gene are MNHEY and SVGAGI. The CDR3 totals 14 residues. The DNA of the CDR3 is TGTGCCAGCACCGAGGGGGGCTTTACCAATGAGCAGTTCTTC. The encoded protein is CASTEGGFTNEQFF.

This sequence joins TRBV4-1 and TRBJ2-2; possibly TRBD2 for D (5 bases). CDR1 MGHRA and CDR2 YSYEKL come from the germline V gene. V was pared by 3 bases and J by 1 base, with 9 bases between. This CDR3 contains 15 residues. CDR3 nucleotide sequence: TGCGCCAGCAGCCAGAAAAGCGGGAACACCGGGGAGCTGTTTTTT. The encoded protein is CASSQKSGNTGELFF.

The rearrangement joins TRBV27 to TRBJ2-2, with TRBD2 matching 14 bases. From germline, CDR1 is MNHEY and CDR2 SMNVEV (reference sequence). Trimming took 8 bases from V and 6 from J; bases not matched to a gene: 5. This CDR3 spans 15 amino acids. The CDR3 sequence is CASRLAGGPSGELFF. The CDR3 coding sequence is TGTGCCAGCCGACTAGCGGGAGGGCCGTCCGGGGAGCTGTTTTTT.

The gene calls are TRBV5-1 and TRBJ2-5; D ambiguous. The germline V gene encodes CDR1 SGHRS and CDR2 YFSETQ. This CDR3 has 13 amino acids. Trimming cost V 9 bases and J 1 base, with 13 bases left between them. CDR3: CATGSGLQETQYF. CDR3 sequence (DNA): TGCGCCACTGGTTCGGGCCTCCAAGAGACCCAGTACTTC.

The V and J genes are TRBV2 and TRBJ2-1; a possible D gene is TRBD2 (5 bases). There are 14 residues in the CDR3. Germline CDR1 is SNHLY and CDR2 is FYNNEI. V lost 7 bases, J lost 3 bases, and 13 bases lay in between. CDR3 nucleotide sequence: TGTGCCAGCACGCTCCCCCGGGACTACAATGAGCAGTTCTTC. Protein product: CASTLPRDYNEQFF.

The gene calls are TRBV25-1 and TRBJ2-3; 7 positions agree with TRBD1. This CDR3 comprises 15 residues. Germline V lookup: CDR1 MGHDK, CDR2 SYGVNS. With V trimmed by 4 bases and J by 4 bases, 8 bases remained unmatched. The CDR3 region has the DNA TGTGCCAGCAGTGTCGATAAACAGGGGCCAGATACGCAGTATTTT. It yields the protein CASSVDKQGPDTQYF.

As concerns this clone: In the same sample, other DNA sequences code for this CDR3. V is TRBV30 and J is TRBJ2-7; the D gene is possibly TRBD2 (6 bases). Trimming left V 0 bases short and J 1 base short, with 7 bases between. The CDR3 runs 13 residues. Germline V gives CDR1 GTSNPN, CDR2 SVGIG (reference sequence). The CDR3 nucleotides are TGTGCCTGGAGTGTAGGACTATCCTACGAGCAGTACTTC. It yields the protein CAWSVGLSYEQYF. Full variable domain (rest looked up from reference TRBV30 and TRBJ2-7): SQTIHQWPATLVQPVGSPLSLECTVEGTSNPNLYWYRQAAGRGLQLLFYSVGIGQISSEVPQNLSASRPQDRQFILSSKKLLLSDSGFYLCAWSVGLSYEQYFGPGTRLTVT.

There are a few counts of this clone. The V gene is TRBV29-1, the J gene TRBJ2-7; 7 bases agree with TRBD1. Germline V lookup: CDR1 SQVTM, CDR2 ANQGSEA. V shed 4 bases, J shed 1 base, and the junction held 13 bases outside the gene matches. CDR3 length: 16 residues. The CDR3 sequence is CSVVVSAGGFSYEQYF. CDR3 nucleotide sequence: TGCAGCGTTGTAGTCTCGGCAGGGGGATTTTCCTACGAGCAGTACTTC.

In this sample, this clone turned up a few times. V and J are TRBV5-1 and TRBJ2-5; 7 positions match TRBD2. Germline CDR1 and CDR2: SGHRS and YFSETQ. The CDR3 runs to 15 residues. V lost 2 bases to trimming and J lost 1 base; unmatched junction nucleotides: 5. Here the CDR3 reads CASSFSTSSQETQYF. CDR3 nucleotide sequence: TGCGCCAGCAGCTTTTCGACTAGCAGCCAAGAGACCCAGTACTTC.

This chain uses TRBV29-1 with TRBJ1-1; D possibly corresponds to TRBD1 (6 bases). There are 14 residues in the CDR3. Germline V gene data show CDR1 as SQVTM and CDR2 as ANQGSEA. V was pared by 0 bases and J by 4 bases, with 12 bases between. CDR3 sequence reads: CSVEDTGKSTEAFF. The CDR3, as DNA: TGCAGCGTTGAAGATACAGGGAAAAGCACTGAAGCTTTCTTT.

The chain links TRBV6-5 to TRBJ2-4; D is unclear. The CDR3 runs 15 residues. CDR1 and CDR2 (germline): MNHEY, SVGAGI. Trimming left V 2 bases short and J 3 bases short, with 11 bases between. CDR3 in DNA: TGTGCCAGCAGTTACGAGCTCCTCGGCAAAAACATTCAGTACTTC. Its protein is CASSYELLGKNIQYF.

The chain joins TRBV7-9 to TRBJ2-3, with TRBD2 as a possible D gene (5 bases). The CDR3 has 12 residues. Deletions cut 9 bases from V and 4 bases from J, with 11 bases between. The germline V gene has CDR1 SEHNR and CDR2 FQNEAQ (reference sequence). This CDR3 is CARSEGADTQYF. CDR3 in DNA: TGTGCCAGAAGCGAGGGCGCAGATACGCAGTATTTT.

The CDR3 is CAWSPPPLDTQYF. Written as DNA, the CDR3 is TGTGCCTGGAGTCCCCCCCCCTTGGATACGCAGTATTTT. This chain links TRBV30 with TRBJ2-3; D gene ambiguous. V shed 2 bases and J shed 6 bases, with 12 bases lying between them. CDR3 length equals 13 residues. Germline loops: CDR1 GTSNPN, CDR2 SVGIG (reference sequence). The full variable domain, with the rest looked up from reference TRBV30 and TRBJ2-3, is SQTIHQWPATLVQPVGSPLSLECTVEGTSNPNLYWYRQAAGRGLQLLFYSVGIGQISSEVPQNLSASRPQDRQFILSSKKLLLSDSGFYLCAWSPPPLDTQYFGPGTRLTVL.

In this sample, this clone turned up a few times. The chain has TRBV7-8 and TRBJ2-5, with 7 bases lining up with TRBD1. The CDR3 spans 14 residues. Germline values: CDR1 SGHVS, CDR2 FQNEAQ. The junction had 1 base not matched to a gene; V was cut back by 1 base and J by 2 bases. CDR3 in DNA: TGTGCCAGCAGCTTAGGGGACAGACAAGAGACCCAGTACTTC. This translates into CASSLGDRQETQYF.

This chain links TRBV5-6 with TRBJ2-6; D is perhaps TRBD1 (5 bases). V lost 4 bases to trimming and J lost 15 bases, with 11 bases between them. Germline assignment: CDR1 SGHDT and CDR2 YYEEEE. CDR3 length: 11 residues. The DNA for the CDR3 is TGTGCCAGCAGCCTACAGGAACGCCTGACTTTC. Its translation: CASSLQERLTF.

V and J are TRBV19 and TRBJ2-2; 11 nucleotides agree with TRBD2. The trim removed 1 base at V and 4 bases at J, leaving 2 bases unmatched. The CDR3 contains 16 residues. Germline lookup yields CDR1 LNHDA and CDR2 SQIVND (reference sequence). CDR3 amino acids: CASSIGGLAVTGELFF. DNA for the CDR3: TGTGCCAGTAGTATAGGGGGACTAGCGGTCACCGGGGAGCTGTTTTTT.

This clone occurred a few times. The chain links TRBV7-9 to TRBJ1-3; D gene uncertain. The germline gives CDR1 SEHNR, CDR2 FQNEAQ (reference sequence). Trimming stripped 1 base from V and 4 bases from J, with 8 bases between. CDR3 length: 14 residues. The CDR3 sequence: CASSLDGSGNTIYF. The DNA of the CDR3 is TGTGCCAGCAGCTTAGATGGGAGCGGAAACACCATATATTTT.

The J gene is TRBJ2-5, the V gene TRBV29-1; 7 positions match TRBD1. In germline, CDR1 is SQVTM, CDR2 ANQGSEA. The CDR3 contains 12 residues. The ends lost 7 bases at V and 2 bases at J; junction bases unmatched: 4. CDR3 nucleotides: TGCAGCGAACAGGGGTCACAAGAGACCCAGTACTTC. As protein: CSEQGSQETQYF.

This clone was counted between two and nine times. The chain employs TRBV29-1 and TRBJ2-4, with D possibly being TRBD1 or TRBD2 (5 bases each). V was clipped by 6 bases and J by 3 bases, with 12 bases between them. Germline CDR1 reads SQVTM; CDR2 reads ANQGSEA. The CDR3 has 13 residues. The CDR3 DNA reads TGCAGCGTCGACCGGGACGGCAAAAACATTCAGTACTTC. This gives the protein CSVDRDGKNIQYF.

V usage is TRBV27 and J usage is TRBJ2-7; D not resolved. CDR1 and CDR2 (germline): MNHEY, SMNVEV (reference sequence). Trimming removed 5 bases at V and 2 bases at J, with 13 bases between. This CDR3 contains 14 residues. This chain's CDR3 is CASSPRRLTYEQYF. CDR3 bases: TGTGCCAGCAGTCCCCGGCGACTCACCTACGAGCAGTACTTC.

The genes are TRBV29-1 and TRBJ2-6; D gene uncertain. Trimming pared 5 bases from V and 1 base from J, leaving 9 bases between. The germline CDR1 and CDR2 sequences are SQVTM and ANQGSEA. This CDR3 is 14 amino acids long. The CDR3 spells CSVMDGSGANVLTF. CDR3 nucleotide sequence: TGCAGCGTTATGGACGGTTCTGGGGCCAACGTCCTGACTTTC.

The chain employs TRBV30 and TRBJ1-3; D not certain. Trimming removed 0 bases from V and 3 bases from J, with 12 bases in between. The CDR3 has 15 amino acids. Germline lookup yields CDR1 GTSNPN and CDR2 SVGIG (reference sequence). As DNA, the CDR3 is TGTGCCTGGAGTGTTCGTACCCTGGGTGGAAACACCATATATTTT. Its protein is CAWSVRTLGGNTIYF.